This TCR beta chain was captured in a study of cytomegalovirus exposure and HLA in healthy donors. Findings and caveats of the study: As confirmed in vitro, a few CMV-associated chains were specific for CMV antigens.

As concerns this clone: What it recognizes is unknown.

Assay used: immunoSEQ multiplex PCR; TCRdb lists only in-frame clones, some missing. The sample lists approximately 280,000 clones, 65% to 90% seen once, with about 1% in the top ten. This receptor was obtained from a woman in her late teens or twenties in good health and CMV-seronegative. The sequenced sample consisted of PBMCs.

The CDR3 is CASSPGTGLFNEQFF. DNA of the CDR3: TGTGCCAGCAGCCCCGGGACAGGGTTATTCAATGAGCAGTTCTTC. This sequence joins TRBV27 and TRBJ2-1; the match to TRBD1 covers 9 bases. Germline CDR1 reads MNHEY; CDR2 reads SMNVEV (reference sequence). The V and J ends lost 6 bases and 6 bases, in that order; junction bases with no gene match: 9. This CDR3 is built from 15 residues.